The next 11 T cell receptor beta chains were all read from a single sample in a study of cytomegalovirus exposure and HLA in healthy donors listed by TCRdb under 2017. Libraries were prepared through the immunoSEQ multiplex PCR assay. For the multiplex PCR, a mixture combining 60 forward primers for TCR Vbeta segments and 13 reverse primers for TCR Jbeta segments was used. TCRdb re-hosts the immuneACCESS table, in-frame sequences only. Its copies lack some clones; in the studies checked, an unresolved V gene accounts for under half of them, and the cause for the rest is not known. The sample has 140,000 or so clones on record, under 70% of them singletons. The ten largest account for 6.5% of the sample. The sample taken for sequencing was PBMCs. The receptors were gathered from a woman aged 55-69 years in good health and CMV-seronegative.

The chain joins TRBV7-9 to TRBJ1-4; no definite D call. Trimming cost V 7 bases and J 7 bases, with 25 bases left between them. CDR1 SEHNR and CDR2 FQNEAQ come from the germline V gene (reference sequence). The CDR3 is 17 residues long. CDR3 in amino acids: CASTDGVGVAGSEKLFF. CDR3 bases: TGTGCCAGCACCGATGGGGTCGGGGTGGCTGGGAGTGAAAAACTGTTTTTT.

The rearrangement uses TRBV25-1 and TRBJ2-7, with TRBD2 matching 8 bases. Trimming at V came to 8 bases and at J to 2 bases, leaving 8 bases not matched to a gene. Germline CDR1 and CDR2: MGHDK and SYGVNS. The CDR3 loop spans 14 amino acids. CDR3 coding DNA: TGTGCCAGCCGCAGCGCCGGGAGGGCCTACGAGCAGTACTTC. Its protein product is CASRSAGRAYEQYF.

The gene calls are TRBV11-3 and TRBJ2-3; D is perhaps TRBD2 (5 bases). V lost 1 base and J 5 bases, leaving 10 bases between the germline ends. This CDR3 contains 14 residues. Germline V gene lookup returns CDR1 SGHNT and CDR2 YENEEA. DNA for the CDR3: TGTGCCAGCAGCTTAGGGCTTCGGGAAGATACGCAGTATTTT. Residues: CASSLGLREDTQYF.

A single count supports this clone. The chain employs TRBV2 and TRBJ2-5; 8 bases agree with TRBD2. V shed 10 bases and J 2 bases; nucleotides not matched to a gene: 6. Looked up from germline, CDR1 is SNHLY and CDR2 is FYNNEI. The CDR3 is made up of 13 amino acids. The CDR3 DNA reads TGTGCCACCAAGCCGGGAGGGCAAGAGACCCAGTACTTC. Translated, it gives CATKPGGQETQYF.

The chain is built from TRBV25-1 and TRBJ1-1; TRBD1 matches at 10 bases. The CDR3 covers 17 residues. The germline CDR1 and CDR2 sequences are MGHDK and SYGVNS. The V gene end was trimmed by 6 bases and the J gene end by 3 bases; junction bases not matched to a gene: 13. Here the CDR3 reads CASSRGRTGGEDTEAFF. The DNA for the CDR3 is TGTGCCAGCAGCCGGGGGCGGACAGGGGGTGAGGACACTGAAGCTTTCTTT.

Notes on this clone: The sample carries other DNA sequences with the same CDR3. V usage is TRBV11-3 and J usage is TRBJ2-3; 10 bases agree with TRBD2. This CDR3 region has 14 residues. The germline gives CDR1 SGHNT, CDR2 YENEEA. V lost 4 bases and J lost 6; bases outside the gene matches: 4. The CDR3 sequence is CASSSSGRGDTQYF. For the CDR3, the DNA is TGTGCCAGCAGCTCTAGCGGGAGAGGGGATACGCAGTATTTT.

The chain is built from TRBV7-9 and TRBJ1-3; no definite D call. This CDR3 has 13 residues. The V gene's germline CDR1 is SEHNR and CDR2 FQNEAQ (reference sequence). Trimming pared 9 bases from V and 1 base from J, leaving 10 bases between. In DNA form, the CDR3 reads TGTGCCAGTGGGCACCTATCTGGAAACACCATATATTTT. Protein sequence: CASGHLSGNTIYF.

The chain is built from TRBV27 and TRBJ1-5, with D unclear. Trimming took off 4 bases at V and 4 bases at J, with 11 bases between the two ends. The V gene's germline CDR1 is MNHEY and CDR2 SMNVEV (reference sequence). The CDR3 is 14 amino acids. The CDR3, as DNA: TGTGCCAGCAGTTCCCCCTCCCGGAATCAGCCCCAGCATTTT. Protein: CASSSPSRNQPQHF.

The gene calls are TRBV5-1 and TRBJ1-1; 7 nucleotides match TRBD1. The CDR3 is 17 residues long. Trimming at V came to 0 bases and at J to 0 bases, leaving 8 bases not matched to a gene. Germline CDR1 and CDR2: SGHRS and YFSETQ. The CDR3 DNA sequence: TGCGCCAGCAGCTTGGTAGAAACAGGGGACCTGAACACTGAAGCTTTCTTT. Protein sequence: CASSLVETGDLNTEAFF.

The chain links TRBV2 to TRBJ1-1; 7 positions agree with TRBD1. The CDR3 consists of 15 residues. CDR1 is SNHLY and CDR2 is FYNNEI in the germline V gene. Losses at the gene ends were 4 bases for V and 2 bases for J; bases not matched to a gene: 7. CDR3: CASSVGTVSNTEAFF. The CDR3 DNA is TGTGCCAGCAGTGTCGGGACAGTCAGTAACACTGAAGCTTTCTTT.

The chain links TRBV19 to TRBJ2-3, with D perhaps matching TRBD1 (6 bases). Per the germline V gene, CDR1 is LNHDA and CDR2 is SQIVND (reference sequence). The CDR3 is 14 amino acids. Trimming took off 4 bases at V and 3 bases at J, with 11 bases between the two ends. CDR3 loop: CASSRGQITDTQYF. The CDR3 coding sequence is TGTGCCAGTAGTAGAGGACAGATAACAGATACGCAGTATTTT. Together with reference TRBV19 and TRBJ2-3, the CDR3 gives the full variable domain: DGGITQSPKYLFRKEGQNVTLSCEQNLNHDAMYWYRQDPGQGLRLIYYSQIVNDFQKGDIAEGYSVSREKKESFPLTVTSAQKNPTAFYLCASSRGQITDTQYFGPGTRLTVL.